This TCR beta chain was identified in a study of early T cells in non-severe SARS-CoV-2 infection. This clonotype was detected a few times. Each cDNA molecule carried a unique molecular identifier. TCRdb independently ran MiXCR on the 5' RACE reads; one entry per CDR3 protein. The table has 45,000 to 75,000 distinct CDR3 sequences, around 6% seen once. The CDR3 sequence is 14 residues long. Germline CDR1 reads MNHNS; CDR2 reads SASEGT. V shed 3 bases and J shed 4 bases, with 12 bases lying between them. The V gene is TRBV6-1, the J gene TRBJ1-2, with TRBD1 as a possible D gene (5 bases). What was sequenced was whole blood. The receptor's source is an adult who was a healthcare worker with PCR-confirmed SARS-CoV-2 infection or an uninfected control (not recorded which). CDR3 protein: CASSEGLGPYGYTF. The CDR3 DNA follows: TGTGCCAGCAGTGAGGGACTTGGGCCCTATGGCTACACCTTC.